A selection of T cell receptor beta chains follows, all from one sample in a study of T cells in Graves' hyperthyroidism and ophthalmopathy. TCRdb re-called the multiplex PCR reads through MiXCR, storing one row per CDR3 protein. The sample consists of fewer than 250,000 distinct CDR3 sequences, 17% of them appearing once. The sequencing sample was made of blood. The source of these receptors is a man aged 45-65 years with Graves' hyperthyroidism. CDR3s include the opening cysteine and the closing phenylalanine or tryptophan. The order of the fields is D gene, clone size, J gene, V gene, CDR3 DNA, CDR3 protein. The D gene is left open where the match is weak. Not every row has a clone size; where given, it reads once, few, many or a size class.

>.|many|TRBJ1-1|TRBV24-1
TGTGCCACCAGTGATCGGAAGGGCACTGAAGCTTTCTTT
CATSDRKGTEAFF
>.|many|TRBJ2-7|TRBV28
TGTGCCAGCAGTTTATGGCCTGCAACCTACGAGCAGTACTTC
CASSLWPATYEQYF
>TRBD2|many|TRBJ2-1|TRBV20-1
TGCAGTGCCGAGCTTACTAGCGGGGGATCCTACAATGAGCAGTTCTTC
CSAELTSGGSYNEQFF
>.|few|TRBJ1-1|TRBV28
TGTGCCAGCAGATTCACAGGTTTTGGGATAGGTGGGACTGAAGCTTTCTTT
CASRFTGFGIGGTEAFF
>TRBD1|.|TRBJ2-1|TRBV7-2
TGTGCCAGCAGCCAGCAGACAGGGATTGAGCAGTTCTTC
CASSQQTGIEQFF
>TRBD1|many|TRBJ2-1|TRBV20-1
TGCAGTGCTAGAGATCCGGACAGGGGAAGAGGGGAGCAGTTCTTC
CSARDPDRGRGEQFF
>TRBD1|.|TRBJ1-2|TRBV5-8
TGTGCCAGCAGCTTACCAGGACAGGCCTATGGCTACACCTTC
CASSLPGQAYGYTF
>.|.|TRBJ2-3|TRBV3-1
TGTGCCAGCAGCCAAGATCTGGGAGATACGCAGTATTTT
CASSQDLGDTQYF
>.|.|TRBJ2-5|TRBV4-1
TGCGCCAGCAGCCAAGATCGGGCAGTAGAAGAGACCCAGTACTTC
CASSQDRAVEETQYF
>.|few|TRBJ1-2|TRBV6-1
TGTGCCAGCAGCCTAAATGGATATGGCTACACCTTC
CASSLNGYGYTF
>.|many|TRBJ2-7|TRBV11-3
TGTGCCAGCAGCTTAGATGATGCGGCCTACGAGCAGTACTTC
CASSLDDAAYEQYF
>.|many|TRBJ2-2|TRBV9
TGTGCCAGCAGCGTAGGAGGGAGCAGAGGGACCGGGGAGCTGTTTTTT
CASSVGGSRGTGELFF
>.|many|TRBJ2-5|TRBV3-1
TGTGCCAGCAGCCAAGGAGCAACCGGGCGGTCTGAGACCCAGTACTTC
CASSQGATGRSETQYF
>.|few|TRBJ2-1|TRBV5-5
TGTGCCAGCAGCCCTTTTGTCTCGGATGAGCAGTTCTTC
CASSPFVSDEQFF
>.|.|TRBJ2-1|TRBV5-1
TGCGCCAGCAGCTTGGACGAGTCCCTCTTCGATGAGCAGTTCTTC
CASSLDESLFDEQFF
>.|many|TRBJ2-3|TRBV5-1
TGCGCCAGCAGCCGAACGAAGGGAGGAGATACGCAGTATTTT
CASSRTKGGDTQYF
>TRBD2|many|TRBJ2-3|TRBV28
TGTGCCAGCAGTTTTGATCCGAACCTAGCGGCTAGCACAGATACGCAGTATTTT
CASSFDPNLAASTDTQYF
>.|.|TRBJ1-3|TRBV29-1
TGCAGCGTTGACGCGGACGGAAACTCTGGAAACACCATATATTTT
CSVDADGNSGNTIYF